The 18 T cell receptor beta chains given below trace back to one sample, sequenced in a study of PD-1 blockade in classical Hodgkin lymphoma. The table came from immunoSEQ multiplex PCR; TCRdb's copy has only in-frame clones and leaves some out. The table shows tens of thousands of clones, with 80% occurring only once. Noted time point: cycle 4 day 1 (C4D1), after 5 to 7 weeks of nivolumab. All patients experienced relapse after autologous stem cell transplantation, and brentuximab vedotin exposure was variable. Sequenced material: peripheral blood mononuclear cells (PBMCs), taken before the fourth cycle of nivolumab. These receptors all come from a human donor with classical Hodgkin lymphoma.

The count of this clone is one. The chain combines TRBV10-2 with TRBJ2-5, with no clear D. Germline V gene data show CDR1 as WSHSY and CDR2 as SAAADI. The CDR3 has 12 residues. V was trimmed by 4 bases and J by 5 bases, leaving 8 bases between them. CDR3 bases: TGCGCCAGCAGTGCGACCCACGAGACCCAGTACTTC. Translated, it gives CASSATHETQYF.

The chain recombines TRBV6-6 with TRBJ2-7; 7 bases line up with TRBD1. The germline V gene encodes CDR1 MNHNY and CDR2 SVGAGI (reference sequence). The CDR3 runs to 15 residues. Losses at the gene ends were 4 bases for V and 1 base for J; bases not matched to a gene: 7. CDR3 in amino acids: CASSLTGTASYEQYF. The CDR3 DNA follows: TGTGCCAGCAGTTTAACCGGGACAGCTTCCTACGAGCAGTACTTC.

The chain links TRBV5-1 to TRBJ2-3, with 10 bases that match TRBD2. In germline, CDR1 is SGHRS, CDR2 YFSETQ. J gave up 2 bases and V 4 bases, and 7 bases lay outside the gene matches. This CDR3 contains 16 residues. The CDR3 loop reads CASSPSGGPDTDTQYF. The CDR3 nucleotides are TGCGCCAGCAGCCCTAGCGGGGGCCCAGACACAGATACGCAGTATTTT. The entire variable domain, with the rest obtained from reference TRBV5-1 and TRBJ2-3, is as follows: KAGVTQTPRYLIKTRGQQVTLSCSPISGHRSVSWYQQTPGQGLQFLFEYFSETQRNKGNFPGRFSGRQFSNSRSEMNVSTLELGDSALYLCASSPSGGPDTDTQYFGPGTRLTVL.

This clone was recorded a few times. The rearrangement joins TRBV19 to TRBJ1-2; no firm D call. V lost 7 bases and J 2 bases, leaving 17 bases between the germline ends. The CDR3 totals 15 residues. The germline V gene encodes CDR1 LNHDA and CDR2 SQIVND (reference sequence). In DNA, the CDR3 is TGTGCCAGTACTAAACCTCGGACTGGAAACTATGGCTACACCTTC. It yields the protein CASTKPRTGNYGYTF.

The gene calls are TRBV2 and TRBJ2-7; D is perhaps TRBD2 (6 bases). Trimming pared 10 bases from V and 9 bases from J, leaving 28 bases between. Germline V gene data show CDR1 as SNHLY and CDR2 as FYNNEI. The CDR3 totals 15 residues. CDR3 loop: CATSSRTTGSSGQYF. The CDR3 bases are TGTGCCACAAGTAGCCGGACTACGGGGAGCTCGGGGCAGTACTTC. Variable domain in full (rest from reference TRBV2 and TRBJ2-7): EPEVTQTPSHQVTQMGQEVILRCVPISNHLYFYWYRQILGQKVEFLVSFYNNEISEKSEIFDDQFSVERPDGSNFTLKIRSTKLEDSAMYFCATSSRTTGSSGQYFGPGTRLTVT.

The chain has TRBV29-1 and TRBJ2-3; 8 positions agree with TRBD2. This CDR3 spans 14 amino acids. Germline V gene lookup returns CDR1 SQVTM and CDR2 ANQGSEA. V shed 8 bases and J 3 bases; nucleotides not matched to a gene: 10. The CDR3 protein is CSSPAGERTDTQYF. CDR3 nucleotide sequence: TGCAGCTCTCCAGCGGGAGAGAGGACAGATACGCAGTATTTT.

The rearrangement joins TRBV29-1 to TRBJ1-4, with 7 bases that match TRBD1. CDR3 length: 13 amino acids. Germline V CDR1 and CDR2: SQVTM, ANQGSEA. V lost 0 bases, J lost 6 bases, and 1 base stayed unmatched. CDR3 DNA sequence: TGCAGCGTTGAAGACAGGGGGGATGAAAAACTGTTTTTT. Protein sequence: CSVEDRGDEKLFF.

V is TRBV28 and J is TRBJ1-2; D remains unclear. The germline V gene encodes CDR1 MDHEN and CDR2 SYDVKM. Trimming removed 4 bases from V and 3 bases from J, with 6 bases in between. This CDR3 contains 12 residues. For the CDR3, the DNA is TGTGCCAGCAGTTCCCGAGACTATGGCTACACCTTC. Its translation: CASSSRDYGYTF.

J is TRBJ1-1 and V is TRBV18; D gene uncertain. The CDR3 loop spans 12 amino acids. V was trimmed by 10 bases and J by 1 base, leaving 10 bases between them. CDR1 and CDR2 (germline): KGHSH, LQKENI. The CDR3 coding sequence is TGTGCCACCCAGGCCCCGAACACTGAAGCTTTCTTT. As protein: CATQAPNTEAFF.

The table lists this clone with a count of one. V is TRBV5-4 and J is TRBJ1-2, with 9 bases that match TRBD1. V trimming: 10 bases; J trimming: 7 bases; junction bases outside the gene matches: 11. CDR3 length equals 13 residues. Germline CDR1 is SGHNT and CDR2 is YYREEE (reference sequence). The CDR3 sequence is CADPGQGLGGYTF. The CDR3 coding sequence is TGTGCCGACCCGGGACAGGGTCTTGGTGGCTACACCTTC.

The CDR3 sequence is CSVSANYGYTF. The DNA of the CDR3 is TGCAGTGTCTCCGCTAACTATGGCTACACCTTC. This chain connects TRBV20-1 to TRBJ1-2; D gene ambiguous. Germline assignment: CDR1 DFQATT and CDR2 SNEGSKA (reference sequence). The CDR3 contains 11 residues. Trimming removed 7 bases from V and 0 bases from J, with 6 bases in between.

This sequence joins TRBV5-1 and TRBJ2-3; D call uncertain. The CDR3 is 13 amino acids. CDR1 and CDR2 from the germline V gene are SGHRS and YFSETQ. V lost 4 bases to trimming and J lost 5 bases, with 11 bases between them. In nucleotides, the CDR3 is TGCGCCAGCAGCGCTTCCCCCGAAGATACGCAGTATTTT. This codes for CASSASPEDTQYF.

For this clone: The sample contains more than one DNA sequence encoding this CDR3. The CDR3 sequence: CASSFEGSSYNEQFF. The CDR3 region has the DNA TGTGCCAGCAGCTTCGAGGGGAGCTCCTACAATGAGCAGTTCTTC. This sequence joins TRBV7-2 and TRBJ2-1; D assignment may be TRBD1 or TRBD2 (5 bases each). CDR3 length: 15 residues. CDR1 is SGHTA and CDR2 is FQGNSA in the germline V gene. V shed 3 bases and J shed 0 bases, with 9 bases lying between them.

The V and J genes are TRBV7-9 and TRBJ2-7; 11 nucleotides agree with TRBD1. Germline V gene data show CDR1 as SEHNR and CDR2 as FQNEAQ (reference sequence). J gave up 7 bases and V 8 bases, and 10 bases lay outside the gene matches. CDR3 length: 14 amino acids. CDR3 in amino acids: CASRWSGQGAEQYF. The CDR3 DNA reads TGTGCCAGCCGATGGAGCGGACAGGGGGCTGAGCAGTACTTC.

This clone was observed once. The chain combines TRBV5-1 with TRBJ1-5, with D hard to call. The germline V gene encodes CDR1 SGHRS and CDR2 YFSETQ. V lost 2 bases and J 3 bases, leaving 9 bases between the germline ends. This CDR3 contains 14 residues. This CDR3 is CASSFDGNNQPQHF. The CDR3 DNA is TGCGCCAGCAGCTTCGACGGAAACAATCAGCCCCAGCATTTT. Together with reference TRBV5-1 and TRBJ1-5, the CDR3 gives the full variable domain: KAGVTQTPRYLIKTRGQQVTLSCSPISGHRSVSWYQQTPGQGLQFLFEYFSETQRNKGNFPGRFSGRQFSNSRSEMNVSTLELGDSALYLCASSFDGNNQPQHFGDGTRLSIL.

This clone was counted once. This rearrangement joins TRBV5-1 to TRBJ1-1; D ambiguous. This CDR3 has 14 amino acids. Germline CDR1 SGHRS, CDR2 YFSETQ. The V gene lost 0 bases and the J gene lost 0 bases, with 6 bases spanning the gap. The CDR3 loop is CASSLAEMNTEAFF. The CDR3, as DNA: TGCGCCAGCAGCTTGGCGGAGATGAACACTGAAGCTTTCTTT. Together with reference TRBV5-1 and TRBJ1-1, the CDR3 gives the full variable domain: KAGVTQTPRYLIKTRGQQVTLSCSPISGHRSVSWYQQTPGQGLQFLFEYFSETQRNKGNFPGRFSGRQFSNSRSEMNVSTLELGDSALYLCASSLAEMNTEAFFGQGTRLTVV.

The chain has TRBV7-2 and TRBJ2-1, with 9 bases fitting TRBD1. CDR1 is SGHTA and CDR2 is FQGNSA in the germline V gene. CDR3 length equals 17 residues. Trimming cost V 3 bases and J 2 bases; bases outside gene matches: 8. The CDR3 region is CASSLLPGTGTYNEQFF. CDR3 sequence (DNA): TGTGCCAGCAGCTTGCTACCCGGGACAGGGACCTACAATGAGCAGTTCTTC.

The chain uses TRBV6-1 and TRBJ1-2; TRBD1 aligns across 8 bases. From germline, CDR1 is MNHNS and CDR2 SASEGT. This CDR3 has 13 residues. Unmatched junction bases numbered 8, after V lost 11 bases and J lost 3 bases. The CDR3: CACQDRADYGYTF. The CDR3 DNA is TGTGCCTGCCAGGACAGGGCGGACTATGGCTACACCTTC.